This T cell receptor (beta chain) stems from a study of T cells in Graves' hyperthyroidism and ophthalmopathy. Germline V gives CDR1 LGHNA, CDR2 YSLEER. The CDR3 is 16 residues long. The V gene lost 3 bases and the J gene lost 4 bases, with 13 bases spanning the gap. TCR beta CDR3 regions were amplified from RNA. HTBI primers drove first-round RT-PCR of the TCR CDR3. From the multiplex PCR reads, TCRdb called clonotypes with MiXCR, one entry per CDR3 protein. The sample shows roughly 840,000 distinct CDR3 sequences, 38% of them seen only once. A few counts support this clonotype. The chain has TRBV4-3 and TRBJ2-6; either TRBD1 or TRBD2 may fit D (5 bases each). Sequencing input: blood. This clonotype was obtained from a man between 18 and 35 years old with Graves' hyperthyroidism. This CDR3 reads CASSQTGPGGANVLTF. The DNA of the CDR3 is TGCGCCAGCAGCCAGACGGGACCGGGCGGGGCCAACGTCCTGACTTTC.